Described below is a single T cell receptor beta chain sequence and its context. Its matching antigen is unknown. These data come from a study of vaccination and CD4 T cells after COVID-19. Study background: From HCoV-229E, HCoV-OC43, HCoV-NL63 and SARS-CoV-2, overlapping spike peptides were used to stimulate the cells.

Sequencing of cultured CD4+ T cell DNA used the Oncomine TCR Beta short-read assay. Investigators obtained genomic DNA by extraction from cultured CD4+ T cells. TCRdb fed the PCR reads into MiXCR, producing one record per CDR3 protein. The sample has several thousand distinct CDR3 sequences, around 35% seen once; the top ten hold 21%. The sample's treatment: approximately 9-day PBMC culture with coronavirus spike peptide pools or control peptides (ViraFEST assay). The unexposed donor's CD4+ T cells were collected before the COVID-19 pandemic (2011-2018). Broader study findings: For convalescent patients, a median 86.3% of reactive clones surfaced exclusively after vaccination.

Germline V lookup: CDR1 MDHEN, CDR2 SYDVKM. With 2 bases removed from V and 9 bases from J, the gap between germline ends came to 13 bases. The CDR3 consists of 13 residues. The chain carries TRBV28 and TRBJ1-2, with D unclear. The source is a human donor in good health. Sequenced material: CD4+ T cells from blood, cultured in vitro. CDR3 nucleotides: TGTGCCAGCAGTTTAGAGTGGGCTGGGAGCTACACCTTC. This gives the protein CASSLEWAGSYTF.